This TCR beta chain was sequenced for a study of patients and donors after allogeneic stem cell transplantation. V lost 3 bases to trimming and J lost 3 bases; unmatched junction nucleotides: 7. Germline V gives CDR1 SQVTM, CDR2 ANQGSEA. This CDR3 has 15 residues. TCRdb processed the RT-PCR reads anew with MiXCR; each CDR3 protein has one entry. The sample records 150,000 to 250,000 distinct CDR3 sequences, around 41% being singletons. This clonotype was detected only once. The specimen was blood, either unsorted or a sorted T cell fraction (not recorded which). V and J are TRBV29-1 and TRBJ2-7, with 11 nucleotides matching TRBD1. The clonotype comes from a human donor who was either an allogeneic HSCT recipient or a stem cell or donor lymphocyte infusion donor (not recorded which). It is not recorded whose cells these are; they may come from a transplant donor. CDR3: CSVDLRGQGGYEQYF. In DNA form, the CDR3 reads TGCAGCGTTGATCTCCGGGGACAGGGGGGCTACGAGCAGTACTTC.